These 18 T cell receptor beta chains were sequenced from one sample in a study of circulating and synovial CD4+ cells in juvenile arthritis (dated by TCRdb to the mid-2010s). Preparation of the library involved the immunoSEQ multiplex PCR assay. TCRdb took this table from immuneACCESS and kept in-frame rearrangements with V and J called. Such tables lack part of the clones; where checked against another copy, unresolved V genes explain under half of the gap, and the rest is unexplained. In this sample the table shows approximately 1,900 clones, approximately 90% of which occur a single time. The top ten constitute less than 3% of the sample. The sequenced sample consisted of HLA-DR+ CD4+ T cells from blood. The sample's cell subset or site, from its label and the paper: circulating pathogenic-like lymphocytes, sorted as HLA-DR+CD14-CD3+CD4+CD25low/- blood T cells. The receptors stem from a human patient with juvenile idiopathic arthritis. Some clones in this sample may be carry-over from other donors' samples.

The rearrangement links TRBV5-6 to TRBJ2-2; TRBD2 is a possible D gene (6 bases). From germline, CDR1 is SGHDT and CDR2 YYEEEE. The germline V and J ends were trimmed by 0 bases and 2 bases, with 11 bases remaining between them. This CDR3 has 16 residues. In nucleotides, the CDR3 is TGTGCCAGCAGCTTGGGCGGGATTACCAACACCGGGGAGCTGTTTTTT. This gives the protein CASSLGGITNTGELFF.

The CDR3 is CASSPAGQIDYNEQFF. The DNA of the CDR3 is TGTGCCAGCAGCCCAGCCGGACAGATAGATTACAATGAGCAGTTCTTC. The chain couples TRBV11-1 to TRBJ2-1, with D possibly being TRBD1 (6 bases). From germline, CDR1 is SGHAT and CDR2 FQDESV (reference sequence). Trimming took 5 bases from V and 4 from J, leaving 18 bases between them. This CDR3 is 16 amino acids long.

This chain uses TRBV11-2 with TRBJ2-1, with 8 positions matching TRBD2. With 3 bases clipped from V and 7 bases from J, the junction kept 8 bases outside the gene matches. Germline CDR1 is SGHAT and CDR2 is FQNNGV. The CDR3 loop spans 15 amino acids. CDR3 DNA: TGTGCCAGCAGCTTGGACGCGGGAGGAACGAATGAGCAGTTCTTC. Translated: CASSLDAGGTNEQFF.

This chain joins TRBV6-5 and TRBJ2-3, with D possibly matching TRBD2 (6 bases). The CDR3 is 15 amino acids. V gave up 6 bases and J gave up 2 bases, with 15 bases separating them. Germline loops: CDR1 MNHEY, CDR2 SVGAGI. The CDR3 nucleotides read TGTGCCAGCAGGGCCTCTAGCGACTACACAGATACGCAGTATTTT. Encoded protein: CASRASSDYTDTQYF.

The chain combines TRBV2 with TRBJ1-1, with 12 bases aligning to TRBD1. The V segment lost 6 bases and the J segment 3 bases; nucleotides outside the gene matches: 2. CDR1 and CDR2 (germline): SNHLY, FYNNEI. This CDR3 has 14 amino acids. This CDR3 is CASSGTGGDTEAFF. The CDR3 DNA sequence: TGTGCCAGCAGCGGGACAGGGGGCGACACTGAAGCTTTCTTT.

V is TRBV5-5 and J is TRBJ2-5, with 7 bases matching TRBD1. The CDR3 consists of 13 residues. CDR1 and CDR2 (germline): SGHKS, YYEKEE (reference sequence). Germline trimming cut 3 bases from V and 10 bases from J; bases unmatched to any gene: 9. The CDR3 nucleotides read TGTGCCAGCAGCTCCATGACAGGGTGGGACCAGTACTTC. Residues: CASSSMTGWDQYF.

The chain couples TRBV7-2 to TRBJ2-2; D may be TRBD1 (6 bases). The ends were cut back, 6 bases at V and 3 bases at J, with 14 bases in the middle. The germline gives CDR1 SGHTA, CDR2 FQGNSA. This CDR3 contains 15 residues. The CDR3 sequence: CASRVGQSHTGELFF. The CDR3 DNA sequence: TGTGCCAGCAGGGTCGGACAGAGTCACACCGGGGAGCTGTTTTTT. The whole variable domain, remainder taken from reference TRBV7-2 and TRBJ2-2, is GAGVSQSPSNKVTEKGKDVELRCDPISGHTALYWYRQSLGQGLEFLIYFQGNSAPDKSGLPSDRFSAERTGGSVSTLTIQRTQQEDSAVYLCASRVGQSHTGELFFGEGSRLTVL.

This chain connects TRBV18 to TRBJ1-2; tentatively, D is TRBD1 (5 bases). The CDR3 length is 16 residues. Germline values: CDR1 KGHSH, CDR2 LQKENI. Between the trimmed V and J ends, which lost 0 bases and 5 bases, there was a span of 16 bases. CDR3 sequence reads: CASSPPVRGPKYGYTF. The CDR3 nucleotides read TGTGCCAGCTCACCACCGGTGCGGGGCCCGAAGTATGGCTACACCTTC. The whole variable domain, filled in from reference TRBV18 and TRBJ1-2, reads NAGVMQNPRHLVRRRGQEARLRCSPMKGHSHVYWYRQLPEEGLKFMVYLQKENIIDESGMPKERFSAEFPKEGPSILRIQQVVRGDSAAYFCASSPPVRGPKYGYTFGSGTRLTVV.

The chain uses TRBV2 and TRBJ1-2; D perhaps matches TRBD1 (5 bases). CDR1 is SNHLY, CDR2 FYNNEI, per germline. The V end lost 6 bases, the J end lost 7 bases, and 18 bases lay between the germline ends. This CDR3 has 14 residues. In DNA form, the CDR3 reads TGTGCCAGCAGCCTGGGGGAGGCTGGCGGTGGCTACACCTTC. Translated: CASSLGEAGGGYTF.

V gene TRBV28 combines with J gene TRBJ2-5, with D possibly matching TRBD2 (5 bases). The CDR3 contains 14 residues. Germline lookup yields CDR1 MDHEN and CDR2 SYDVKM. Trimming cost V 5 bases and J 3 bases, with 13 bases left between them. The CDR3 loop is CASSGGLGKETQYF. For the CDR3, the DNA is TGTGCCAGCAGTGGCGGACTCGGTAAAGAGACCCAGTACTTC.

The chain joins TRBV4-2 to TRBJ2-3, with D perhaps TRBD2 (5 bases). V lost 4 bases and J lost 0, with 11 bases in between. In germline, CDR1 is LGHNA, CDR2 YNFKEQ. The CDR3 totals 15 residues. The CDR3: CASSRQEESTDTQYF. The DNA of the CDR3 is TGTGCCAGCAGCCGTCAGGAGGAGAGCACAGATACGCAGTATTTT.

The genes are TRBV7-9 and TRBJ2-1, with 9 bases lining up with TRBD2. Trimming cost V 9 bases and J 0 bases; bases outside gene matches: 9. The germline V gene encodes CDR1 SEHNR and CDR2 FQNEAQ (reference sequence). This CDR3 is 16 amino acids long. Here the CDR3 reads CARGGAGGRSYNEQFF. The CDR3 DNA sequence: TGTGCCAGGGGCGGAGCGGGAGGCCGCTCCTACAATGAGCAGTTCTTC.

The rearrangement joins TRBV6-6 to TRBJ2-1; TRBD1 might be the D (5 bases). With 2 bases removed from V and 0 bases from J, the gap between germline ends came to 5 bases. Germline assignment: CDR1 MNHNY and CDR2 SVGAGI (reference sequence). The CDR3 consists of 14 residues. In DNA, the CDR3 is TGTGCCAGCAGTTACCAGGGCTCCTACAATGAGCAGTTCTTC. Its protein product is CASSYQGSYNEQFF.

The chain carries TRBV18 and TRBJ2-5; 13 bases map to TRBD2. Germline V gene data show CDR1 as KGHSH and CDR2 as LQKENI. Trimming took 0 bases from V and 7 from J; bases not matched to a gene: 8. This CDR3 has 17 amino acids. The CDR3 nucleotides read TGTGCCAGCTCACCACCGCAGGGACTAGCGGGATTGGGGACCCAGTACTTC. Its translation is CASSPPQGLAGLGTQYF.

The chain joins TRBV5-1 to TRBJ2-1; 7 bases agree with TRBD2. With 3 bases clipped from V and 9 bases from J, the junction kept 18 bases outside the gene matches. CDR1 is SGHRS and CDR2 is YFSETQ in the germline V gene. The CDR3 has 17 residues. As DNA, the CDR3 is TGCGCCAGCAGCTCGCCTAGCGGAGACCTCTCGGGGGGTGAGCAGTTCTTC. Encoded protein: CASSSPSGDLSGGEQFF. Full variable domain (outside the CDR3, taken from reference TRBV5-1 and TRBJ2-1): KAGVTQTPRYLIKTRGQQVTLSCSPISGHRSVSWYQQTPGQGLQFLFEYFSETQRNKGNFPGRFSGRQFSNSRSEMNVSTLELGDSALYLCASSSPSGDLSGGEQFFGPGTRLTVL.

The CDR3 protein is CASSLKAGTAITSAFF. In DNA, the CDR3 is TGTGCCAGCAGCCTTAAAGCCGGGACAGCCATCACTAGTGCTTTCTTT. The J gene is TRBJ1-1, the V gene TRBV6-6, with 7 nucleotides matching TRBD1. Germline V gives CDR1 MNHNY, CDR2 SVGAGI (reference sequence). Trimming removed 6 bases from V and 11 bases from J; junction bases left unmatched: 21. The CDR3 contains 16 residues.

V and J are TRBV30 and TRBJ1-4, with D possibly being TRBD1 (5 bases). V dropped 3 bases and J dropped 8 bases, with 16 bases sitting between them. In germline, CDR1 is GTSNPN, CDR2 SVGIG (reference sequence). The CDR3 extends over 14 amino acids. CDR3 loop: CAWRGSGPGEKLFF. The CDR3, as DNA: TGTGCCTGGAGGGGGTCAGGGCCAGGGGAAAAACTGTTTTTT. The variable domain in full, with the rest retrieved from reference TRBV30 and TRBJ1-4, is SQTIHQWPATLVQPVGSPLSLECTVEGTSNPNLYWYRQAAGRGLQLLFYSVGIGQISSEVPQNLSASRPQDRQFILSSKKLLLSDSGFYLCAWRGSGPGEKLFFGSGTQLSVL.

The V call is TRBV11-2, the J call TRBJ2-7, with TRBD2 identical over 10 bases. Germline values: CDR1 SGHAT, CDR2 FQNNGV. J lost 2 bases, V lost 5 bases, and 6 bases had no gene match. This CDR3 spans 15 amino acids. The CDR3 reads CASSVLAGGTYEQYF. The CDR3 region has the DNA TGTGCCAGCAGCGTATTAGCGGGGGGAACCTACGAGCAGTACTTC.